The rows below give T cell receptor beta chains drawn from one sample of a study of shared clonotypes between healthy human individuals. The assay was immunoSEQ multiplex PCR, and TCRdb's table has in-frame clones only and misses some. The table has 150,000 to 200,000 clones, 66% seen once. The specimen sequenced was memory CD4+ T cells sorted from blood. The receptor set was obtained from a man aged 25 to 40 in good health. The conserved cysteine and the conserved F or W are not part of the CDR3 here.

J gene	V gene	CDR3 protein
TRBJ2-1	TRBV4-2	ASSQEAQRSSYNEQF
TRBJ2-2	TRBV19	ASSLGAGPGELF
TRBJ2-2	TRBV18	ASSPLSLQANTGELF
TRBJ2-3	TRBV5-1	ASSGVWGSTDTQY
TRBJ2-1	TRBV21-1	ASSKAAGGNNEQF
TRBJ2-3	TRBV18	ASSFTATDTQY
TRBJ2-1	TRBV29-1	SPSSLAKSEQF
TRBJ2-5	TRBV6-5	ASRPPRTGRAQY
TRBJ1-5	TRBV19	ASSKRDRDNQPQH
TRBJ1-5	TRBV2	ASSVRGDQPQH
TRBJ2-2	TRBV7-2	ASSPAERVFTGELF
TRBJ2-1	TRBV5-6	ASSLPVPSEQF
TRBJ1-3	TRBV25-1	ASEEIKGKGSGNTIY
TRBJ1-4	TRBV28	ASSRPTNEKLF
TRBJ2-1	TRBV5-1	ASSIRVGDEQF
TRBJ1-1	TRBV29-1	SVGTGGANTEAF
TRBJ2-7	TRBV6-1	ASRAGTSGGYEQY